This T cell receptor (beta chain) appears in the sequencing data of a study of synovial regulatory T cells in juvenile arthritis. Whole-study results and caveats: Blood Treg cells that were inflammation-associated showed lower TCR diversity than other blood Treg cells.

The CDR3 loop spans 15 amino acids. The DNA sequence is not available. Germline V gene sequence: CDR1 MNHNY, CDR2 SVGAGI (reference sequence). As to this clone: Its antigen is unidentified.

Median age approximately 10 years (about 2.1-25); median disease duration approximately seven years (0.2-19.1). Method: immunoSEQ multiplex PCR; TCRdb's copy keeps in-frame clones and lacks some. The specimen's table records about 9,700 clones. This clonotype was sampled from a donor younger than 35 with juvenile idiopathic arthritis. J is TRBJ1-3 and V is TRBV6-6; the D gene TCRdb calls, TRBD1, cannot be checked with no DNA. Sequenced sample: Treg cells from blood. The subset is: remaining (HLA-DR-negative) circulating blood Treg cells. The CDR3 sequence: CASSYYRSSGNTIYF.